A single sample gave rise to the 22 T cell receptor beta chains below, sequenced in a study of blood T cell repertoires in COVID-19. Assay: immunoSEQ multiplex PCR; the TCRdb copy retains only in-frame clones and omits some. The data show tens of thousands of clones, with approximately 88% seen just once and approximately 4.7% held by the top ten. The sequencing sample was made of peripheral blood. Receptors originate from a human donor in a cohort sampled during active COVID-19.

In this sample, this clone turned up once. The chain couples TRBV7-8 to TRBJ2-7; a possible D gene is TRBD1 (5 bases). This CDR3 comprises 13 residues. From germline, CDR1 is SGHVS and CDR2 FQNEAQ. V was shortened by 1 base and J by 3 bases, with 7 bases between the two germline ends. CDR3 DNA: TGTGCCAGCAGCTTAGGGGGCGGCTACGAGCAGTACTTC. Translated, it gives CASSLGGGYEQYF.

This clone was counted between two and nine times. The chain uses TRBV7-2 and TRBJ2-5; 12 bases map to TRBD1. CDR3 length: 15 amino acids. Trimming took 3 bases from V and 5 from J; bases not matched to a gene: 4. Germline V gene lookup returns CDR1 SGHTA and CDR2 FQGNSA. The CDR3 is CASSLDGTGGETQYF. Written as DNA, the CDR3 is TGTGCCAGCAGCTTGGACGGGACAGGGGGCGAGACCCAGTACTTC.

The gene calls are TRBV3-1 (or the pseudogene TRBV3-2) and TRBJ2-7; a possible D gene is TRBD2 (6 bases). Germline V lookup: CDR1 LGHDT, CDR2 YNNKEL (reference sequence). This CDR3 has 17 residues. The ends were cut back, 1 base at V and 2 bases at J, with 18 bases in the middle. CDR3 sequence reads: CASSQGGVFGSTYEQYF. In DNA, the CDR3 is TGTGCCAGCAGCCAAGGGGGGGTGTTTGGTTCTACCTACGAGCAGTACTTC.

In this sample, this clone turned up a few times. The V call is TRBV6-6, the J call TRBJ1-1; D not certain. V dropped 4 bases and J dropped 1 base, with 10 bases sitting between them. The CDR3 loop spans 14 amino acids. CDR1 is MNHNY and CDR2 is SVGAGI in the germline V gene (reference sequence). CDR3 sequence (DNA): TGTGCCAGCAGTTCGAGGCCCGAGAACACTGAAGCTTTCTTT. Its protein is CASSSRPENTEAFF.

The J gene is TRBJ2-7, the V gene TRBV6-5; the D gene is possibly TRBD2 (7 bases). The V gene lost 7 bases and the J gene lost 0 bases, with 13 bases spanning the gap. The CDR3 covers 14 residues. Germline CDR1 is MNHEY and CDR2 is SVGAGI. CDR3 amino acids: CASMRGRLSYEQYF. The CDR3 DNA sequence: TGTGCCAGCATGCGGGGGCGCCTCTCCTACGAGCAGTACTTC.

The V gene is TRBV28, the J gene TRBJ1-5; 8 positions agree with TRBD1. Trimming removed 5 bases from V and 2 bases from J; junction bases left unmatched: 17. The CDR3 runs to 19 residues. Germline values: CDR1 MDHEN, CDR2 SYDVKM. In nucleotides, the CDR3 is TGTGCCAGCAGTCCCAATTTTTTCACAGGGGGAGGGGGCAATCAGCCCCAGCATTTT. It encodes CASSPNFFTGGGGNQPQHF.

This clone was picked up a small number of times. The genes are TRBV11-2 and TRBJ2-7; 7 bases are a match to TRBD2. Germline V gene lookup returns CDR1 SGHAT and CDR2 FQNNGV. J gave up 1 base and V 8 bases, and 8 bases lay outside the gene matches. This CDR3 has 14 residues. The CDR3 nucleotides are TGTGCCAGCGGGAGGGCAGCCGCTTCCTACGAGCAGTACTTC. Protein product: CASGRAAASYEQYF.

The chain is built from TRBV28 and TRBJ2-1, with TRBD2 matching 9 bases. The V segment lost 6 bases and the J segment 6 bases; nucleotides outside the gene matches: 12. Germline V gene sequence: CDR1 MDHEN, CDR2 SYDVKM. This CDR3 region has 16 residues. The CDR3: CASSPPAGLAFNEQFF. The CDR3 DNA sequence: TGTGCCAGCAGCCCCCCCGCGGGACTAGCCTTCAATGAGCAGTTCTTC.

The CDR3 protein is CASRPYPDRAQPQHF. In DNA, the CDR3 is TGTGCCAGCAGACCCTATCCCGACAGGGCCCAGCCCCAGCATTTT. The rearrangement joins TRBV6-5 to TRBJ1-5; 7 nucleotides agree with TRBD1. V shed 6 bases, J shed 7 bases, and the junction held 12 bases outside the gene matches. Germline values: CDR1 MNHEY, CDR2 SVGAGI. This CDR3 region has 15 residues.

Only a few counts were recorded for this clone. The chain couples TRBV9 to TRBJ2-3; 7 bases are shared with TRBD1. The CDR3 length is 15 residues. CDR1 is SGDLS, CDR2 YYNGEE, per germline. The V and J ends lost 6 bases and 5 bases, in that order; junction bases with no gene match: 12. DNA of the CDR3: TGTGCCAGCACCCCCGAGGGACAGATTGGAGATACGCAGTATTTT. It translates to CASTPEGQIGDTQYF.

The V gene is TRBV3-1 (or the pseudogene TRBV3-2), the J gene TRBJ1-6; TRBD1 agrees at 9 bases. The CDR3 extends over 17 amino acids. Germline V gene lookup returns CDR1 LGHDT and CDR2 YNNKEL (reference sequence). V lost 3 bases and J lost 5; bases outside the gene matches: 8. CDR3 DNA: TGTGCCAGCAGCCACCTAGGGACAGGGCACAATAATTCACCCCTCCACTTT. Translated: CASSHLGTGHNNSPLHF.

The rearrangement joins TRBV28 to TRBJ2-5, with D perhaps TRBD1 (5 bases). CDR1 and CDR2 (germline): MDHEN, SYDVKM. V gave up 3 bases and J gave up 4 bases, with 18 bases separating them. CDR3 length equals 16 residues. The CDR3 reads CASSFVLQAKRETQYF. The CDR3 DNA follows: TGTGCCAGCAGTTTTGTGTTACAGGCGAAGCGAGAGACCCAGTACTTC.

The genes are TRBV24-1 and TRBJ2-5, with 7 nucleotides matching TRBD1. The germline V gene has CDR1 KGHDR and CDR2 SFDVKD. Unmatched junction bases numbered 6, after V lost 5 bases and J lost 1 base. CDR3 size: 15 residues. This chain's CDR3 is CATSAGQGVQETQYF. The CDR3 DNA sequence: TGTGCCACCAGTGCGGGGCAGGGGGTCCAAGAGACCCAGTACTTC.

V is TRBV25-1 and J is TRBJ2-1, with 7 bases matching TRBD1. V lost 4 bases and J lost 7; bases outside the gene matches: 13. CDR1 and CDR2 (germline): MGHDK, SYGVNS. The CDR3 runs 16 residues. CDR3 nucleotides: TGTGCCAGCAGTGGACAGGGCTGGGGCCTTCAAAATGAGCAGTTCTTC. It encodes CASSGQGWGLQNEQFF.

The J gene is TRBJ2-7, the V gene TRBV13, with 11 bases identical to TRBD1. CDR3 length: 16 amino acids. From germline, CDR1 is PRHDT and CDR2 FYEKMQ (reference sequence). V gave up 5 bases and J gave up 3 bases; unmatched junction bases: 9. This CDR3 reads CASSLRGQGDIYEQYF. CDR3 sequence (DNA): TGTGCCAGCAGCCTACGGGGACAGGGGGATATCTACGAGCAGTACTTC.

The rearrangement joins TRBV18 to TRBJ2-2; TRBD2 matches at 10 bases. V was pared by 2 bases and J by 7 bases, with 4 bases of the junction left unmatched. There are 15 residues in the CDR3. Per germline, CDR1 KGHSH and CDR2 LQKENI. CDR3 sequence: CASSPSSGRDGELFF. For the CDR3, the DNA is TGTGCCAGCTCACCATCTAGCGGGAGAGACGGGGAGCTGTTTTTT.

The chain recombines TRBV18 with TRBJ2-7; TRBD2 matches at 7 bases. Trimming took 5 bases from V and 3 from J; bases not matched to a gene: 1. The CDR3 has 12 amino acids. CDR1 KGHSH and CDR2 LQKENI come from the germline V gene. The CDR3 is CASSERDYEQYF. Here the CDR3 DNA reads TGTGCCAGCTCAGAGCGGGACTACGAGCAGTACTTC.

A single count supports this clone. This chain uses TRBV4-1 with TRBJ2-5, with 16 positions matching TRBD2. After removal of 4 bases from V and 5 bases from J, the junction contained 16 bases not matched to a gene. The CDR3 extends over 20 amino acids. CDR1 and CDR2 from the germline V gene are MGHRA and YSYEKL. As DNA, the CDR3 is TGCGCCAGCAGCCCCATGGCCTCCGGGACTAGCGGGGGGGCTAGGGAGACCCAGTACTTC. It translates to CASSPMASGTSGGARETQYF.

This clone was counted a few times. This chain joins TRBV1 and TRBJ2-7; the table's D gene call, TRBD1, was not cross checked with the DNA. TRBV1 is a listed pseudogene. This CDR3 is built from 16 residues. CDR3 DNA sequence: TGCACCAGCAGCCGACCCGGGACAGGGGATACCTACGAGCAGTACTTC. This codes for CTSSRPGTGDTYEQYF.

The rearrangement uses TRBV6-5 and TRBJ1-2, with D possibly being TRBD1 (5 bases). The CDR3 consists of 14 residues. The V end was cut by 7 bases, the J end by 5 bases, with 17 bases between. Per the germline V gene, CDR1 is MNHEY and CDR2 is SVGAGI. As DNA, the CDR3 is TGTGCCAGCACTTTGACAGCCCAGAGTTATGGCTACACCTTC. Protein: CASTLTAQSYGYTF.

V gene TRBV2 combines with J gene TRBJ1-4; D is undetermined. This CDR3 contains 13 residues. Germline lookup yields CDR1 SNHLY and CDR2 FYNNEI. The V and J ends lost 7 bases and 5 bases respectively, with 11 bases between them. CDR3 nucleotide sequence: TGTGCCAGCATCCGACAAGAAAATGAAAAACTGTTTTTT. Protein sequence: CASIRQENEKLFF.

The rearrangement links TRBV6-5 to TRBJ2-7; 9 nucleotides align to TRBD1. Germline V lookup: CDR1 MNHEY, CDR2 SVGAGI. The J segment lost 0 bases and the V segment lost 3 bases, leaving 6 bases of the junction unmatched. The CDR3 runs to 16 residues. The CDR3 reads CASSYARQGGSYEQYF. The CDR3 nucleotides read TGTGCCAGCAGTTATGCCAGACAGGGGGGCTCCTACGAGCAGTACTTC.